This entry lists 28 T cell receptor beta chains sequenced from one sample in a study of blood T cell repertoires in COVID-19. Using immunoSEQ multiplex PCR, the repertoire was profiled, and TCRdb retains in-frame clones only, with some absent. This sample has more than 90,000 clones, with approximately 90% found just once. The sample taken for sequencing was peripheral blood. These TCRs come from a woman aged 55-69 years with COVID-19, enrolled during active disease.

CDR3 sequence (DNA): TGTGCCAGCAGCCAATTTAAAGAGACCCAGTACTTC. Translating gives CASSQFKETQYF. The chain carries TRBV14 and TRBJ2-5; D is unclear. V lost 2 bases and J 3 bases, leaving 4 bases between the germline ends. The CDR3 totals 12 residues. In germline, CDR1 is SGHDN, CDR2 FVKESK.

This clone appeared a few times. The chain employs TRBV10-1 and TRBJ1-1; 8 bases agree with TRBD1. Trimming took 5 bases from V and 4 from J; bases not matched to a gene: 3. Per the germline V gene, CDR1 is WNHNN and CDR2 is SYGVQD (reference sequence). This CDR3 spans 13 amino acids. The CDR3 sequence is CASSRTGSTEAFF. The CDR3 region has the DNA TGCGCCAGCAGTAGGACAGGGAGCACTGAAGCTTTCTTT.

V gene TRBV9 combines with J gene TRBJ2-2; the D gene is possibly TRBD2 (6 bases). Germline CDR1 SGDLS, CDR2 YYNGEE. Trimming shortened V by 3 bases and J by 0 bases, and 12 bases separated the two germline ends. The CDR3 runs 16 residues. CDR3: CASSARGTANTGELFF. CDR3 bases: TGTGCCAGCAGCGCCCGGGGGACTGCGAACACCGGGGAGCTGTTTTTT.

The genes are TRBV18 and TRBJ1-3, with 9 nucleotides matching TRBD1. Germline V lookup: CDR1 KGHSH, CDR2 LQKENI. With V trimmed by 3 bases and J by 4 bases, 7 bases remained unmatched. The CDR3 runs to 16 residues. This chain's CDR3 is CASSPTTGGAGNTIYF. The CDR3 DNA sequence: TGTGCCAGCTCACCGACAACAGGGGGCGCCGGAAACACCATATATTTT.

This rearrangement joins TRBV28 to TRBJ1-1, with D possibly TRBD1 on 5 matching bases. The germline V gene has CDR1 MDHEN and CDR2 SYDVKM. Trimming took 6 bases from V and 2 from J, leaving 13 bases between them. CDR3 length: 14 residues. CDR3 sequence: CASSRRQSNTEAFF. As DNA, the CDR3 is TGTGCCAGCAGCAGACGACAGTCAAACACTGAAGCTTTCTTT.

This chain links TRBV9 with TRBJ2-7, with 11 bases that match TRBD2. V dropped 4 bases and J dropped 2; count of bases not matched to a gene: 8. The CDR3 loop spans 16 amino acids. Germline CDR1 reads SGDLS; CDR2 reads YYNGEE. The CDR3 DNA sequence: TGTGCCAGCAGCTTTCGACTAGCGGGGACACCCTACGAGCAGTACTTC. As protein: CASSFRLAGTPYEQYF.

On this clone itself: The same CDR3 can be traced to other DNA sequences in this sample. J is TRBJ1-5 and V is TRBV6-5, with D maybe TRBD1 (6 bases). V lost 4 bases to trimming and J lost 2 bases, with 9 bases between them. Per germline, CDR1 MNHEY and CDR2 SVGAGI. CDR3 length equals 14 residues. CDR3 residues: CASSSGQRNQPQHF. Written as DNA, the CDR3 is TGTGCCAGCAGTTCCGGACAGCGCAATCAGCCCCAGCATTTT.

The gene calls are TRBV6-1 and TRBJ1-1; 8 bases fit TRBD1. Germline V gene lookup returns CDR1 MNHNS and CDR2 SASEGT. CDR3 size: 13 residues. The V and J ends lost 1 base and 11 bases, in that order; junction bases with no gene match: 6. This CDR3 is CASSEVQGAGAFF. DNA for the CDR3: TGTGCCAGCAGTGAAGTCCAGGGGGCCGGGGCTTTCTTT.

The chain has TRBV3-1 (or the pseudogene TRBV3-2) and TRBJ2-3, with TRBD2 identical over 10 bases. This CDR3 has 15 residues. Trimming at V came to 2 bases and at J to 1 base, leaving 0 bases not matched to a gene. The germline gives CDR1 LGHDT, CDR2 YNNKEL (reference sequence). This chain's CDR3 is CASSQTSGGTDTQYF. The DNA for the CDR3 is TGTGCCAGCAGCCAAACTAGCGGGGGCACAGATACGCAGTATTTT.

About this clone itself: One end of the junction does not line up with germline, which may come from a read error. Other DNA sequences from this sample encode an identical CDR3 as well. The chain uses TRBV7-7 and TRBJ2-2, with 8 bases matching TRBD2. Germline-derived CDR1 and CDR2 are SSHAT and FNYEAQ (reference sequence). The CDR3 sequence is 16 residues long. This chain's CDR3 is CASSLGLAGNTGELFF. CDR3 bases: TGTGCTAGCAGCCTAGGGCTAGCGGGGAACACCGGGGAGCTGTTTTTT.

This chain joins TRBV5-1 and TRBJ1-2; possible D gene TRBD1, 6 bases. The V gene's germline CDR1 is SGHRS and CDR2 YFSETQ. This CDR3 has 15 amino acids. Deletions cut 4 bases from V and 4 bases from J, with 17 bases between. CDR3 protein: CASSVRQDLLYGYTF. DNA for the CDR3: TGCGCCAGCAGCGTAAGACAGGATCTCCTCTATGGCTACACCTTC.

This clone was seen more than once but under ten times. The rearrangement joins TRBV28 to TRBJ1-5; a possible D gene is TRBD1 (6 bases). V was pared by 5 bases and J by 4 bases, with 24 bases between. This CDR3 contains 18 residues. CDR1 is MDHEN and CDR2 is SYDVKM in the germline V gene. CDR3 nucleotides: TGTGCCAGCAGTCTCACTATGAGACAGGCAAGGCGTAATCAGCCCCAGCATTTT. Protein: CASSLTMRQARRNQPQHF.

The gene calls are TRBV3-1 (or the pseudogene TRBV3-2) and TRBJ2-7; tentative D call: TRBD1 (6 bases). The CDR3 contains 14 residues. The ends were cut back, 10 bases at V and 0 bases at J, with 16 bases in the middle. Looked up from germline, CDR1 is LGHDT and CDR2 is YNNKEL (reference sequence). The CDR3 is CATGRTESSYEQYF. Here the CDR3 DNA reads TGTGCCACGGGGCGGACAGAGAGCTCCTACGAGCAGTACTTC.

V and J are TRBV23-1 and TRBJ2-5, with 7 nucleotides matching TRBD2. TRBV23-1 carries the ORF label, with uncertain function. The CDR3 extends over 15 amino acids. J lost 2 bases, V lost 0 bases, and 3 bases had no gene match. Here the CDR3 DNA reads TGCGCCAGCAGTCAATCCTCGGGGGGACAAGAGACCCAGTACTTC. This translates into CASSQSSGGQETQYF.

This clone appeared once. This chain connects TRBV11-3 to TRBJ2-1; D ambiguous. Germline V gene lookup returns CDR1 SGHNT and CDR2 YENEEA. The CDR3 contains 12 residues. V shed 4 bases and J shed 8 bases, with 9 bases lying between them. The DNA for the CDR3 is TGTGCCAGCAGCTCCCGGGTGGATGAGCAGTTCTTC. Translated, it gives CASSSRVDEQFF.

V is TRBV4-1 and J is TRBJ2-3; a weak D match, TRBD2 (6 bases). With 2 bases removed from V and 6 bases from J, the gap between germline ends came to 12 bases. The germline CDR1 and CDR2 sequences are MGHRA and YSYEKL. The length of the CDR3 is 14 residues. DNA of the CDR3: TGCGCCAGCAGCCAATCTGGACGGGGGGATACGCAGTATTTT. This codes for CASSQSGRGDTQYF.

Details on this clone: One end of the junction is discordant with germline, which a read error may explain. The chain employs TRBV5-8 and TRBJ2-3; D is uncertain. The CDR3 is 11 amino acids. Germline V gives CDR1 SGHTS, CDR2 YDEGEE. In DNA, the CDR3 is TGTGCCAGCAGCCCTACAGTTACGCAGTATTTT. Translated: CASSPTVTQYF.

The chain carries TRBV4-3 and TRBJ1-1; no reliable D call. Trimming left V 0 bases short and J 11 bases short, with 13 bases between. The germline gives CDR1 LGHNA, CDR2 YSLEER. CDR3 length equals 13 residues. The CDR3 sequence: CASSQDMPGWAFF. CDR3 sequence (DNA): TGCGCCAGCAGCCAAGATATGCCGGGTTGGGCTTTCTTT.

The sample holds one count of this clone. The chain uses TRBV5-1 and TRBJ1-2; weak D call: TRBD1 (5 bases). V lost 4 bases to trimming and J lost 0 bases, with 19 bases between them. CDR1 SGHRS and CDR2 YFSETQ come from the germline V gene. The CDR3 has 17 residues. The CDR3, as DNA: TGCGCCAGCAGCCGCGGACCGGGACGGGGGACTAACTATGGCTACACCTTC. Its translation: CASSRGPGRGTNYGYTF.

Written as DNA, the CDR3 is TGCGCCAGCAGCCACGGGACTGGGCCCTATGGCTACACCTTC. This sequence encodes CASSHGTGPYGYTF. The chain uses TRBV4-1 and TRBJ1-2; D possibly corresponds to TRBD1 (5 bases). CDR3 length equals 14 residues. Germline V gene sequence: CDR1 MGHRA, CDR2 YSYEKL. V was trimmed by 3 bases and J by 4 bases, leaving 12 bases between them.

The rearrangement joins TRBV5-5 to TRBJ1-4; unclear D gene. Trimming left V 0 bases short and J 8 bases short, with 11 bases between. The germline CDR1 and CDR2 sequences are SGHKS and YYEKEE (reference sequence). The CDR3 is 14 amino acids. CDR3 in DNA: TGTGCCAGCAGCTTGGTGAGGCGGCAGGAAAAACTGTTTTTT. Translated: CASSLVRRQEKLFF. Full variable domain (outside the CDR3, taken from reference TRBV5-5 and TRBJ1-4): DAGVTQSPTHLIKTRGQQVTLRCSPISGHKSVSWYQQVLGQGPQFIFQYYEKEERGRGNFPDRFSARQFPNYSSELNVNALLLGDSALYLCASSLVRRQEKLFFGSGTQLSVL.

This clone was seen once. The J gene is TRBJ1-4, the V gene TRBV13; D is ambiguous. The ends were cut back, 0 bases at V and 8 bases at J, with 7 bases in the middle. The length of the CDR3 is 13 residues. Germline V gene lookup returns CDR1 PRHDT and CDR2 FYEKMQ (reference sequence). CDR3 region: CASSLGGGEKLFF. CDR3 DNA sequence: TGTGCCAGCAGCTTAGGGGGCGGGGAAAAACTGTTTTTT.

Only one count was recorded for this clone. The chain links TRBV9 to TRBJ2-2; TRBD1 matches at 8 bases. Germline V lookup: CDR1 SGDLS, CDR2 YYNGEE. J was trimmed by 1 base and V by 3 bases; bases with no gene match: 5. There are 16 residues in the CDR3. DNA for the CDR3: TGTGCCAGCAGCGCCGCCGGGACAGGGAACACCGGGGAGCTGTTTTTT. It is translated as CASSAAGTGNTGELFF.

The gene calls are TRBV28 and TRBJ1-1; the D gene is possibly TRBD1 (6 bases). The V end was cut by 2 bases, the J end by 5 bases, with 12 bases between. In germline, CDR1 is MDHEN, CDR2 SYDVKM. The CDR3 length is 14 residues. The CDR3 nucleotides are TGTGCCAGCAGTTTACCTACAGGGAATACTGAAGCTTTCTTT. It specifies CASSLPTGNTEAFF.

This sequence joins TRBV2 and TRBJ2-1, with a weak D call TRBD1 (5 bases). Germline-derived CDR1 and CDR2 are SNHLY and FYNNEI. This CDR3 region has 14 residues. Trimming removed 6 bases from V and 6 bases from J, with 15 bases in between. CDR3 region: CASSTRWTSNEQFF. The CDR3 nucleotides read TGTGCCAGCAGCACGAGGTGGACAAGCAATGAGCAGTTCTTC.

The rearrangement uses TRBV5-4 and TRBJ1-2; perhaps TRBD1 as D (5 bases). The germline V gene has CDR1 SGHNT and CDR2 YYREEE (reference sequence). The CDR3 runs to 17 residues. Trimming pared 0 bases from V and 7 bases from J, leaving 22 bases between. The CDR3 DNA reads TGTGCCAGCAGCTTGGCCCAGGGTTGGGCTGCTTCCTCTGGCTACACCTTC. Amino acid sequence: CASSLAQGWAASSGYTF. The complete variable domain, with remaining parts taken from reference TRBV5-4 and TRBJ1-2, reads ETGVTQSPTHLIKTRGQQVTLRCSSQSGHNTVSWYQQALGQGPQFIFQYYREEENGRGNFPPRFSGLQFPNYSSELNVNALELDDSALYLCASSLAQGWAASSGYTFGSGTRLTVV.

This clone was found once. CDR3 bases: TGCAGTGCTAGTGCTCCTAACCGGGACAGGTACGAAAAACTGTTTTTT. As protein: CSASAPNRDRYEKLFF. This chain links TRBV20-1 with TRBJ1-4; 8 bases line up with TRBD1. This CDR3 is 16 amino acids long. In germline, CDR1 is DFQATT, CDR2 SNEGSKA (reference sequence). V shed 3 bases, J shed 8 bases, and the junction held 14 bases outside the gene matches.

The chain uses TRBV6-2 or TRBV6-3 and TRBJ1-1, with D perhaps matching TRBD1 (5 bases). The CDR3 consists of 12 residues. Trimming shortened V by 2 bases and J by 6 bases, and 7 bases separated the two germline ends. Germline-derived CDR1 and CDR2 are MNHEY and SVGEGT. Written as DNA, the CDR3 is TGTGCCAGCAGTTACCTGGGGCCTGAAGCTTTCTTT. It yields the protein CASSYLGPEAFF.